The 28 T cell receptor beta chains below were found in one sample sequenced in a study of T cells after somatic rescue of genetic block. Data came from immunoSEQ multiplex PCR; TCRdb stores just in-frame clones and leaves some out. This repertoire shows some 14,000 clones, roughly 78% found once; its top ten account for under 25%. The sequenced sample was peripheral blood mononuclear cells (PBMCs). The receptors come from a boy between 10 and 17 years old.

V usage is TRBV7-2 and J usage is TRBJ1-6, with 9 bases identical to TRBD1. Trimming at V came to 5 bases and at J to 12 bases, leaving 5 bases not matched to a gene. Germline V lookup: CDR1 SGHTA, CDR2 FQGNSA. The CDR3 length is 13 residues. The CDR3, as DNA: TGTGCCAGCAGCATGGACAGGGGCGAACCCCTCCACTTT. Its protein product is CASSMDRGEPLHF.

This clone was counted only a few times. The V call is TRBV19, the J call TRBJ2-1; D is ambiguous. The CDR3 runs 14 residues. The V gene lost 5 bases and the J gene lost 4 bases, with 12 bases spanning the gap. Germline CDR1 is LNHDA and CDR2 is SQIVND (reference sequence). DNA of the CDR3: TGTGCCAGTAGTGCGAGCGTAGGGTACAATGAGCAGTTCTTC. Translating it yields CASSASVGYNEQFF.

This clone is labeled medium-sized. The chain is built from TRBV18 and TRBJ2-5; D gene ambiguous. There are 11 residues in the CDR3. The germline V gene has CDR1 KGHSH and CDR2 LQKENI. Deletions cut 1 base from V and 3 bases from J, with 0 bases between. The CDR3 DNA follows: TGTGCCAGCTCACCACAAGAGACCCAGTACTTC. Translated: CASSPQETQYF.

This sequence joins TRBV10-3 and TRBJ1-6; D gene unclear. The CDR3 runs 12 residues. Germline V gene lookup returns CDR1 ENHRY and CDR2 SYGVKD. V was pared by 2 bases and J by 8 bases, with 4 bases between. CDR3 sequence: CAISEGYSPLHF. DNA for the CDR3: TGTGCCATCAGTGAGGGATATTCACCCCTCCACTTT.

The chain has TRBV5-1 and TRBJ2-7; perhaps TRBD1 as D (5 bases). The CDR3 extends over 13 amino acids. Trimming removed 5 bases at V and 2 bases at J, with 11 bases between. Germline V CDR1 and CDR2: SGHRS, YFSETQ. CDR3 residues: CASSTGSTYEQYF. The DNA for the CDR3 is TGCGCCAGCAGTACAGGTTCCACCTACGAGCAGTACTTC. Based on the CDR3 plus reference TRBV5-1 and TRBJ2-7, the full variable domain is KAGVTQTPRYLIKTRGQQVTLSCSPISGHRSVSWYQQTPGQGLQFLFEYFSETQRNKGNFPGRFSGRQFSNSRSEMNVSTLELGDSALYLCASSTGSTYEQYFGPGTRLTVT.

The chain uses TRBV5-6 and TRBJ2-3; the D gene is possibly TRBD2 (5 bases). Per germline, CDR1 SGHDT and CDR2 YYEEEE. The CDR3 loop spans 14 amino acids. Trimming removed 1 base from V and 2 bases from J, with 8 bases in between. The CDR3 loop is CASSLSRVTDTQYF. In DNA, the CDR3 is TGTGCCAGCAGCTTGTCGCGGGTCACAGATACGCAGTATTTT.

The rearrangement links TRBV14 to TRBJ2-7, with 7 positions matching TRBD1. Germline CDR1 SGHDN, CDR2 FVKESK. The ends lost 2 bases at V and 3 bases at J; junction bases unmatched: 7. The length of the CDR3 is 15 residues. The CDR3 loop is CASSQRTGSIYEQYF. The CDR3 nucleotides read TGTGCCAGCAGCCAACGGACAGGTTCGATCTACGAGCAGTACTTC.

The gene calls are TRBV10-2 and TRBJ2-7; maybe TRBD1 (5 bases). Trimming cost V 7 bases and J 1 base, with 11 bases left between them. Germline assignment: CDR1 WSHSY and CDR2 SAAADI. The CDR3 contains 13 residues. The CDR3 reads CASKRTSSYEQYF. The CDR3, as DNA: TGCGCCAGCAAACGGACATCTTCCTACGAGCAGTACTTC.

This clone has only a few counts. The rearrangement joins TRBV30 to TRBJ1-5; possibly TRBD1 for D (6 bases). V lost 1 base and J 0 bases, leaving 10 bases between the germline ends. The CDR3 sequence is 15 residues long. Germline V lookup: CDR1 GTSNPN, CDR2 SVGIG (reference sequence). CDR3 amino acids: CAWSEKGVSNQPQHF. The CDR3 coding sequence is TGTGCCTGGAGTGAGAAGGGGGTTAGCAATCAGCCCCAGCATTTT. Complete variable domain (other parts from reference TRBV30 and TRBJ1-5): SQTIHQWPATLVQPVGSPLSLECTVEGTSNPNLYWYRQAAGRGLQLLFYSVGIGQISSEVPQNLSASRPQDRQFILSSKKLLLSDSGFYLCAWSEKGVSNQPQHFGDGTRLSIL.

By share, this clone ranks as medium-sized. The genes are TRBV7-9 and TRBJ1-1; 7 bases map to TRBD1. There are 14 residues in the CDR3. CDR1 is SEHNR, CDR2 FQNEAQ, per germline (reference sequence). The ends lost 5 bases at V and 2 bases at J; junction bases unmatched: 5. The CDR3 is CASSLRDSNTEAFF. In nucleotides, the CDR3 is TGTGCCAGCAGCCTCCGGGACAGCAACACTGAAGCTTTCTTT.

This clone was seen just once. The CDR3 loop is CASSSTGATEAFF. The CDR3 nucleotides are TGTGCCAGCAGTTCGACAGGGGCCACTGAAGCTTTCTTT. The V and J genes are TRBV6-5 and TRBJ1-1; 8 bases align to TRBD1. The junction had 2 bases not matched to a gene; V was cut back by 4 bases and J by 4 bases. The germline V gene encodes CDR1 MNHEY and CDR2 SVGAGI. This CDR3 region has 13 residues.

V usage is TRBV11-2 and J usage is TRBJ2-1; 8 nucleotides agree with TRBD2. V lost 4 bases to trimming and J lost 2 bases; unmatched junction nucleotides: 4. CDR3 size: 15 residues. From germline, CDR1 is SGHAT and CDR2 FQNNGV. CDR3 in DNA: TGTGCCAGCAGCTCGGGAGGGAGCACCTACAATGAGCAGTTCTTC. This gives the protein CASSSGGSTYNEQFF.

This clone was seen a single time. The CDR3 loop is CAWSVQYNEQFF. The DNA of the CDR3 is TGTGCCTGGAGTGTGCAGTACAATGAGCAGTTCTTC. V and J are TRBV30 and TRBJ2-1; no clear D. The germline V gene has CDR1 GTSNPN and CDR2 SVGIG (reference sequence). The CDR3 consists of 12 residues. Trimming took 0 bases from V and 4 from J, leaving 4 bases between them. The complete variable domain, with remaining parts taken from reference TRBV30 and TRBJ2-1, reads SQTIHQWPATLVQPVGSPLSLECTVEGTSNPNLYWYRQAAGRGLQLLFYSVGIGQISSEVPQNLSASRPQDRQFILSSKKLLLSDSGFYLCAWSVQYNEQFFGPGTRLTVL.

This clone was counted a few times. The gene calls are TRBV9 and TRBJ2-5; TRBD2 aligns across 7 bases. The CDR3 has 16 amino acids. Germline lookup yields CDR1 SGDLS and CDR2 YYNGEE. V shed 0 bases, J shed 4 bases, and the junction held 9 bases outside the gene matches. The CDR3 sequence is CASSVAITGGGETQYF. CDR3 nucleotides: TGTGCCAGCAGCGTAGCTATTACGGGAGGAGGAGAGACCCAGTACTTC.

This clone was seen once. The gene calls are TRBV7-6 and TRBJ2-1; weak D call: TRBD1 (5 bases). The CDR3 contains 13 residues. The germline CDR1 and CDR2 sequences are SGHVS and FNYEAQ. The V gene lost 8 bases and the J gene lost 6 bases, with 14 bases spanning the gap. The CDR3 protein is CASGRVRGNEQFF. CDR3 nucleotides: TGTGCCAGCGGACGAGTAAGGGGCAATGAGCAGTTCTTC.

The CDR3 here is CASSRQGLNSDTF. The CDR3 nucleotides read TGTGCCAGCTCTCGACAGGGGCTGAATTCGGACACCTTC. The chain joins TRBV6-5 to TRBJ1-2, with 8 bases aligning to TRBD1. Germline loops: CDR1 MNHEY, CDR2 SVGAGI. V lost 8 bases and J lost 12; bases outside the gene matches: 14. The CDR3 extends over 13 amino acids.

As to this clone: One junction end does not reproduce the germline sequence, and a read error may be involved. This chain connects TRBV30 to TRBJ2-1; D call uncertain. The CDR3 runs 13 residues. Germline V gene lookup returns CDR1 GTSNPN and CDR2 SVGIG (reference sequence). CDR3 in DNA: TGTGCCTGGAGTCTTGGACCGGGCAATCAGCAGTTCTTC. Translating gives CAWSLGPGNQQFF.

This chain connects TRBV18 to TRBJ1-2; no reliable D call. Trimming removed 2 bases at V and 2 bases at J, with 6 bases between. The CDR3 has 13 amino acids. Germline lookup yields CDR1 KGHSH and CDR2 LQKENI. CDR3 nucleotide sequence: TGTGCCAGCTCACCAAACGGAAACTATGGCTACACCTTC. It translates to CASSPNGNYGYTF.

The V and J genes are TRBV19 and TRBJ1-1, with 7 nucleotides matching TRBD1. Germline V gene lookup returns CDR1 LNHDA and CDR2 SQIVND (reference sequence). CDR3 length: 12 residues. V dropped 7 bases and J dropped 6; count of bases not matched to a gene: 5. The CDR3 here is CASTRTGSEAFF. CDR3 DNA sequence: TGTGCCAGTACGAGGACAGGCTCTGAAGCTTTCTTT.

The CDR3 spells CASSLPGQGINEQFF. The DNA for the CDR3 is TGTGCCAGCAGTCTCCCGGGACAGGGGATAAATGAGCAGTTCTTC. The rearrangement joins TRBV28 to TRBJ2-1, with TRBD1 matching 10 bases. Trimming removed 5 bases from V and 7 bases from J; junction bases left unmatched: 8. Per germline, CDR1 MDHEN and CDR2 SYDVKM. The CDR3 consists of 15 residues.

The chain employs TRBV30 and TRBJ1-1, with D uncertain. Per germline, CDR1 GTSNPN and CDR2 SVGIG (reference sequence). V shed 0 bases and J shed 0 bases, with 11 bases lying between them. The CDR3 has 15 residues. In nucleotides, the CDR3 is TGTGCCTGGAGTGTTTACCGGGTCCTGAACACTGAAGCTTTCTTT. It is translated as CAWSVYRVLNTEAFF.

V is TRBV7-2 and J is TRBJ2-5; 7 nucleotides agree with TRBD2. The CDR3 is made up of 16 amino acids. Per the germline V gene, CDR1 is SGHTA and CDR2 is FQGNSA. With 1 base clipped from V and 5 bases from J, the junction kept 10 bases outside the gene matches. As DNA, the CDR3 is TGTGCCAGCAGCTTAGTCGGGCGGGAGCCCAGGGAGACCCAGTACTTC. Translating gives CASSLVGREPRETQYF.

The V call is TRBV7-9, the J call TRBJ1-4, with 8 bases aligning to TRBD1. Germline CDR1 is SEHNR and CDR2 is FQNEAQ (reference sequence). V shed 2 bases, J shed 8 bases, and the junction held 7 bases outside the gene matches. This CDR3 has 15 amino acids. The CDR3 DNA sequence: TGTGCCAGCAGCTTACGCAGGGGGCCAGGGGAAAAACTGTTTTTT. As protein: CASSLRRGPGEKLFF.

The V gene is TRBV9, the J gene TRBJ1-1; D is uncertain. Per the germline V gene, CDR1 is SGDLS and CDR2 is YYNGEE. The CDR3 runs 15 residues. V was clipped by 3 bases and J by 6 bases, with 18 bases between them. As DNA, the CDR3 is TGTGCCAGCAGCGCCGGACCGGGCGAGATATCTGAAGCTTTCTTT. It is translated as CASSAGPGEISEAFF.

The rearrangement links TRBV18 to TRBJ2-7; 10 bases are a match to TRBD2. Per germline, CDR1 KGHSH and CDR2 LQKENI. With V trimmed by 2 bases and J by 6 bases, 10 bases remained unmatched. CDR3 length: 16 residues. CDR3 amino acids: CASSPGLAGVSGEQYF. The CDR3 bases are TGTGCCAGCTCACCAGGGCTAGCGGGAGTTTCAGGCGAGCAGTACTTC. Full variable domain (remainder filled in from reference TRBV18 and TRBJ2-7): NAGVMQNPRHLVRRRGQEARLRCSPMKGHSHVYWYRQLPEEGLKFMVYLQKENIIDESGMPKERFSAEFPKEGPSILRIQQVVRGDSAAYFCASSPGLAGVSGEQYFGPGTRLTVT.

This sequence joins TRBV6-5 and TRBJ2-5, with D perhaps matching TRBD1 (6 bases). Germline CDR1 MNHEY, CDR2 SVGAGI. CDR3 length: 13 amino acids. Trimming shortened V by 4 bases and J by 5 bases, and 11 bases separated the two germline ends. CDR3 region: CASSSQGWETQYF. In DNA, the CDR3 is TGTGCCAGCAGTTCACAGGGATGGGAGACCCAGTACTTC.

The rearrangement links TRBV6-5 to TRBJ1-4; D remains ambiguous. The CDR3 spans 14 residues. Germline V CDR1 and CDR2: MNHEY, SVGAGI. V dropped 1 base and J dropped 2 bases, with 5 bases sitting between them. For the CDR3, the DNA is TGTGCCAGCAGTTACTTGGCGACTAATGAAAAACTGTTTTTT. This gives the protein CASSYLATNEKLFF.

This rearrangement joins TRBV6-6 to TRBJ2-3; 7 bases are shared with TRBD1. This CDR3 comprises 15 residues. Per the germline V gene, CDR1 is MNHNY and CDR2 is SVGAGI (reference sequence). The trim removed 0 bases at V and 2 bases at J, leaving 2 bases unmatched. The CDR3: CASSYSGQHTDTQYF. The CDR3 DNA sequence: TGTGCCAGCAGTTACTCGGGACAGCACACAGATACGCAGTATTTT.